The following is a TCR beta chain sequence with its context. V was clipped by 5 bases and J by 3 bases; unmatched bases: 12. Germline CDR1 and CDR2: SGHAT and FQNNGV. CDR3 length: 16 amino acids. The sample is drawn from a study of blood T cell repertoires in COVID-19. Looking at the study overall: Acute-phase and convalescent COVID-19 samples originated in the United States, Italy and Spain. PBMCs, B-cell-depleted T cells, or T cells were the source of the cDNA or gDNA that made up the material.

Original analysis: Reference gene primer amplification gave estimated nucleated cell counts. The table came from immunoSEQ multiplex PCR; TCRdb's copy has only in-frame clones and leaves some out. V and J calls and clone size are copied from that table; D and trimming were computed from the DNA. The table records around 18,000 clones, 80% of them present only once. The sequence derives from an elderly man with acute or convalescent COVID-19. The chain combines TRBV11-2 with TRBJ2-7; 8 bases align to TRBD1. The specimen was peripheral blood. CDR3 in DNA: TGTGCCAGCAGCCAAAATCGGGGGACAGGCTACTACGAGCAGTACTTC. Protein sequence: CASSQNRGTGYYEQYF.